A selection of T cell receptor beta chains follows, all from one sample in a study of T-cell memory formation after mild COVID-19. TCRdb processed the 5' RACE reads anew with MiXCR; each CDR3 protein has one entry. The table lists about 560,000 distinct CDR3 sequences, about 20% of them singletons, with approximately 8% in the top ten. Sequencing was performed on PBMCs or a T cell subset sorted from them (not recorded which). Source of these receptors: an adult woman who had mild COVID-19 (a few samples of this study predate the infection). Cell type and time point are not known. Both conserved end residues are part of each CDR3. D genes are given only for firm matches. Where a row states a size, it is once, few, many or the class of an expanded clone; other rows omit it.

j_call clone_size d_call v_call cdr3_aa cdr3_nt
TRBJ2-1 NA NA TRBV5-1 CASSLAVVATNEQFF TGCGCCAGCAGCTTGGCCGTGGTGGCTACAAATGAGCAGTTCTTC
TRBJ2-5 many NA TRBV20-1 CSARAGPQTQYF TGCAGTGCTCGAGCTGGACCCCAGACCCAGTACTTC
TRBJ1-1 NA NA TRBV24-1 CATSDLGGTEAFF TGTGCCACCAGTGATTTGGGCGGGACAGAAGCTTTCTTT
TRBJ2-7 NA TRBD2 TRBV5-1 CASSRRGDYSYEQYF TGCGCCAGCAGCAGGCGGGGGGACTACTCCTACGAGCAGTACTTC
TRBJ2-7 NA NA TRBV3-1 CASSQDSAGVSYEQYF TGTGCCAGCAGCCAAGATTCGGCCGGGGTCTCCTACGAGCAGTACTTC
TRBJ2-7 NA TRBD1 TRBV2 CASTEDRGLGEQYF TGTGCCAGCACGGAGGACAGGGGGCTTGGAGAGCAGTACTTC
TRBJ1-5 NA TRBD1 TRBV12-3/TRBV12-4 CASSPRPGQSIGNQPQHF TGTGCCAGCAGTCCAAGACCGGGACAGTCAATAGGGAATCAGCCCCAGCATTTT
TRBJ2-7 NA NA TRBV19 CASSRTGPLSYEQYF TGTGCCAGTAGTAGAACCGGCCCACTCTCCTACGAGCAGTACTTC
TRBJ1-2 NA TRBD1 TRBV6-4 CASRVNRGTGGYTF TGTGCCAGCAGAGTTAACAGGGGAACGGGCGGCTACACCTTC
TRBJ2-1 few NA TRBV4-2 CASSQDRVFGGVGPNEQFF TGTGCCAGCAGCCAAGATAGGGTCTTTGGGGGAGTAGGGCCCAATGAGCAGTTCTTC
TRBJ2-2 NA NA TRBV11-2 CASSSYKGSGNTGELFF TGTGCCAGCAGCTCATACAAGGGGAGCGGGAACACCGGGGAGCTGTTTTTT
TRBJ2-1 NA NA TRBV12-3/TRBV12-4 CASSVSPLEQFF TGTGCCAGCAGTGTTTCGCCTTTGGAGCAGTTCTTC
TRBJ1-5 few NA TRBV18 CASSPGTTQPQHF TGTGCCAGCTCCCCGGGGACAACTCAGCCCCAGCATTTT
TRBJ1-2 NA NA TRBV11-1 CASSLMPGDGNYGYTF TGTGCCAGCAGCTTAATGCCAGGGGACGGTAACTATGGCTACACCTTC
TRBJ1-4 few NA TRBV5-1 CASSLRDPGEKLFF TGCGCCAGCAGCTTACGGGACCCGGGGGAAAAACTGTTTTTT
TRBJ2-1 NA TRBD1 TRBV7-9 CASSLVGTGGYNEQFF TGTGCCAGCAGCTTAGTTGGGACAGGGGGCTACAATGAGCAGTTCTTC
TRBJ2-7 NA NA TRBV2 CASSEGLGYEQYF TGTGCCAGCAGTGAAGGGCTAGGCTACGAGCAGTACTTC
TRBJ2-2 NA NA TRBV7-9 CARTEGATGELFF TGTGCCAGGACGGAGGGAGCCACCGGGGAGCTGTTTTTT
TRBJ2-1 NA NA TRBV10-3 CAISESEGGEQFF TGTGCCATCAGTGAAAGTGAAGGGGGTGAGCAGTTCTTC
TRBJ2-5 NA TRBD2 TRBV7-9 CASLASGGQETQYF TGTGCCAGCTTGGCATCGGGGGGCCAAGAGACCCAGTACTTC